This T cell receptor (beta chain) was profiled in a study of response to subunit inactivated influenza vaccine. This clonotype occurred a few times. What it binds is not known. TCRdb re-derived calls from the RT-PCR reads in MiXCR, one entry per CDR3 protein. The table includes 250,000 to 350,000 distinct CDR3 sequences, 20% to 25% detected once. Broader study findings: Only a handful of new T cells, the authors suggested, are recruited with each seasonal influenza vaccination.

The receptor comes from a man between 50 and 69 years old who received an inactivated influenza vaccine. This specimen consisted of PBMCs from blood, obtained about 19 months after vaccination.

CDR3 residues: CASSSPDSYEQYF. The CDR3 nucleotides read TGTGCCAGCAGCTCTCCGGACTCCTACGAGCAGTACTTC. The V gene is TRBV7-2, the J gene TRBJ2-7; no clear D. CDR3 length: 13 residues. Trimming took 4 bases from V and 0 from J, leaving 7 bases between them. Germline loops: CDR1 SGHTA, CDR2 FQGNSA.